These 2 T cell receptor beta chains came from one sample sequenced in a study of blood T cell repertoires in COVID-19. Here immunoSEQ multiplex PCR was the method, and the copy in TCRdb shows in-frame clones only, minus some. This table has about 190,000 clones, about 77% appearing once. Sequences were obtained from PBMCs or T cells enriched from blood (not recorded which). These receptors were collected from a woman in her fifties or sixties with acute COVID-19.

This rearrangement joins TRBV10-3 to TRBJ2-5, with D possibly being TRBD2 (5 bases). This CDR3 comprises 15 residues. Trimming stripped 2 bases from V and 1 base from J, with 11 bases between. The germline V gene encodes CDR1 ENHRY and CDR2 SYGVKD. CDR3 in DNA: TGTGCCATCAGTGAGGAAGAGAGGGTCCAAGAGACCCAGTACTTC. Translated: CAISEEERVQETQYF.

The J gene is TRBJ2-1, the V gene TRBV25-1, with 9 bases fitting TRBD2. CDR1 MGHDK and CDR2 SYGVNS come from the germline V gene. The CDR3 is made up of 15 amino acids. V dropped 6 bases and J dropped 9; count of bases not matched to a gene: 12. DNA for the CDR3: TGTGCCAGCAGAGAGAAGGCGGGGGGGCCTTCTGAGCAGTTCTTC. Residues: CASREKAGGPSEQFF. Variable domain in full (rest from reference TRBV25-1 and TRBJ2-1): EADIYQTPRYLVIGTGKKITLECSQTMGHDKMYWYQQDPGMELHLIHYSYGVNSTEKGDLSSESTVSRIRTEHFPLTLESARPSHTSQYLCASREKAGGPSEQFFGPGTRLTVL.